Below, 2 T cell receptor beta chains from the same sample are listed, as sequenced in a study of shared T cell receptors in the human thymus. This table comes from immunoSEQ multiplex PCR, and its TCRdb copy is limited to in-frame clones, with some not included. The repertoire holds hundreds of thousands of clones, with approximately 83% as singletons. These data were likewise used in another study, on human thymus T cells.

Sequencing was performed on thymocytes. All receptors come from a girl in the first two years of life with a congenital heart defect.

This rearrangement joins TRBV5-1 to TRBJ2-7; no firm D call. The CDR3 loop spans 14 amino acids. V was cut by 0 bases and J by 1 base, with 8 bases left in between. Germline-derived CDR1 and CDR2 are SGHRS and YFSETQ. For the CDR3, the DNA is TGCGCCAGCAGCTTGGAAGGCAGGTCCTACGAGCAGTACTTC. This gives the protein CASSLEGRSYEQYF.

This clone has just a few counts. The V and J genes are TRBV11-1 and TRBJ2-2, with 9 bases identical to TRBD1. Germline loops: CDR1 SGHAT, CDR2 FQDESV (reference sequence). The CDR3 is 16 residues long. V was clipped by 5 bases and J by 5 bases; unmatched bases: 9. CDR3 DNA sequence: TGTGCCAGCAGCCTTTGGACAGGGGCAAAAACCGGGGAGCTGTTTTTT. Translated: CASSLWTGAKTGELFF.